The entry below gives a single TCR beta chain sequence along with its context. Clones were sequenced by immunoSEQ multiplex PCR, and TCRdb holds only the in-frame ones, with some missing. Of 99,000 or so clones listed, 75% to 85% are singletons. This record comes from a study of blood T cell repertoires in COVID-19. Germline V gene data show CDR1 as ENHRY and CDR2 as SYGVKD. CDR3 length equals 17 residues. J lost 8 bases, V lost 0 bases, and 12 bases had no gene match. Sequenced material: peripheral blood. The chain uses TRBV10-3 and TRBJ1-2; 10 nucleotides align to TRBD1. The clonotype originates from a woman in her seventies with acute or convalescent COVID-19. CDR3 protein: CAISESGTTGGAWGYTF. The CDR3 coding sequence is TGTGCCATCAGTGAGTCCGGAACGACAGGGGGCGCGTGGGGCTACACCTTC.